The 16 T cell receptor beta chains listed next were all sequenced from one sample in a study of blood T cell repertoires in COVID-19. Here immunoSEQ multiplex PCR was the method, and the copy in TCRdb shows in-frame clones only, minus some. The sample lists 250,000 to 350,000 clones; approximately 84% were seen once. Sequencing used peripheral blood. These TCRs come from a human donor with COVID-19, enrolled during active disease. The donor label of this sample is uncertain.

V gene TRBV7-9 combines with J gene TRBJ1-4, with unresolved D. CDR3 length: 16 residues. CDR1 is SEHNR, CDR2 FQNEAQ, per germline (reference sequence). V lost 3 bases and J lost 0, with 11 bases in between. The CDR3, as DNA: TGTGCCAGCAGCTTGGTAACAACCCCAACTAATGAAAAACTGTTTTTT. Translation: CASSLVTTPTNEKLFF.

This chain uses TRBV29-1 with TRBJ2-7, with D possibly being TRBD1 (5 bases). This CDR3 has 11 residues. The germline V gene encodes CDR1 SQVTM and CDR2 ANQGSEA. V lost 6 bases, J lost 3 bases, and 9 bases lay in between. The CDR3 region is CSVGDIYEQYF. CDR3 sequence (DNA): TGCAGCGTAGGGGATATCTACGAGCAGTACTTC.

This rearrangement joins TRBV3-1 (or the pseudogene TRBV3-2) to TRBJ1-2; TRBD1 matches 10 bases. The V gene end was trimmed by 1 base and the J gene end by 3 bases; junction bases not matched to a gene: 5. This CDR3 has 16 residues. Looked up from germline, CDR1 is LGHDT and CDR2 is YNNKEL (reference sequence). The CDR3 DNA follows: TGTGCCAGCAGCCAAGGAGTGGGACAGGGGTACTATGGCTACACCTTC. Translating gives CASSQGVGQGYYGYTF.

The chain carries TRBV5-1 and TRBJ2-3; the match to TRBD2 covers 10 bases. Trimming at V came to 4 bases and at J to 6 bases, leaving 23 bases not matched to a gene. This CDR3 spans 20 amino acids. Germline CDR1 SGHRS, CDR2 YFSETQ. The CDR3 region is CASSPTVTSGNPRRGDTQYF. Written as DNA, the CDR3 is TGCGCCAGCAGCCCAACGGTAACTAGCGGGAACCCCCGACGTGGTGATACGCAGTATTTT. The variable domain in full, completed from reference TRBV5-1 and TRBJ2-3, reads KAGVTQTPRYLIKTRGQQVTLSCSPISGHRSVSWYQQTPGQGLQFLFEYFSETQRNKGNFPGRFSGRQFSNSRSEMNVSTLELGDSALYLCASSPTVTSGNPRRGDTQYFGPGTRLTVL.

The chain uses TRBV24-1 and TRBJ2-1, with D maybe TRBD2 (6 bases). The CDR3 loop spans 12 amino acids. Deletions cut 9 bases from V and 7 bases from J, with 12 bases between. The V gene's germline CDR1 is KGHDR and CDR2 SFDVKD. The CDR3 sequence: CATGIGGNEQFF. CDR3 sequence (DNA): TGTGCCACCGGAATAGGAGGGAATGAGCAGTTCTTC.

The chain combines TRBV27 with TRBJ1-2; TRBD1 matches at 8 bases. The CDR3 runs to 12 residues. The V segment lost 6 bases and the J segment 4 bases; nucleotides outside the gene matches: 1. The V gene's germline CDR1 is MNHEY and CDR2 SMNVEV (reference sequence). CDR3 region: CASRGQAYGYTF. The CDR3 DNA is TGTGCCAGCAGGGGACAGGCCTATGGCTACACCTTC.

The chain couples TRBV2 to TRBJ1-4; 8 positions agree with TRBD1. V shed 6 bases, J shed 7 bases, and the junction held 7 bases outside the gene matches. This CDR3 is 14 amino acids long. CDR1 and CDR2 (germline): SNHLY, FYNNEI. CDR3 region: CASRTGGGGEKLFF. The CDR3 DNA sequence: TGTGCCAGCAGAACAGGGGGAGGAGGTGAAAAACTGTTTTTT. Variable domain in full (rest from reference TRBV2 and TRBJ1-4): EPEVTQTPSHQVTQMGQEVILRCVPISNHLYFYWYRQILGQKVEFLVSFYNNEISEKSEIFDDQFSVERPDGSNFTLKIRSTKLEDSAMYFCASRTGGGGEKLFFGSGTQLSVL.

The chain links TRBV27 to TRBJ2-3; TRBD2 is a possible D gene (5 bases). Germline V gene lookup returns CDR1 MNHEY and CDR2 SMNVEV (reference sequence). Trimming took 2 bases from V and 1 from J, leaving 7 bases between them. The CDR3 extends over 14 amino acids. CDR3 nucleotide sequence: TGTGCCAGCAGTTTAGGCGGGCGCACAGATACGCAGTATTTT. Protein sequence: CASSLGGRTDTQYF.

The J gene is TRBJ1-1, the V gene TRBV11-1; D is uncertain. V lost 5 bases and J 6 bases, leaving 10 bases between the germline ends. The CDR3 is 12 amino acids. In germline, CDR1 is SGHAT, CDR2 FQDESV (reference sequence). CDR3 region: CASSRESAEAFF. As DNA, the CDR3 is TGTGCCAGCAGCCGCGAAAGCGCTGAAGCTTTCTTT.

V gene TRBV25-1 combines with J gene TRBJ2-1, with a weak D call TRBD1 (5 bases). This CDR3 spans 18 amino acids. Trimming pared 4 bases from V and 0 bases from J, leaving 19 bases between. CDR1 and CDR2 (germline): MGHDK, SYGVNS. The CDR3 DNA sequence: TGTGCCAGCAGTGGATTTAGGCACAGGTGGGACTCCTACAATGAGCAGTTCTTC. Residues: CASSGFRHRWDSYNEQFF.

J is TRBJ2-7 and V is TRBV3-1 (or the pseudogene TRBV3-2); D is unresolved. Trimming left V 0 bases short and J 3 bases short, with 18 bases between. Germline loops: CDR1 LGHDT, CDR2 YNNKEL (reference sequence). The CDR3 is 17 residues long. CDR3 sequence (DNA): TGTGCCAGCAGCCAAGATAATGAATGGCGGCCGAACTACGAGCAGTACTTC. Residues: CASSQDNEWRPNYEQYF.

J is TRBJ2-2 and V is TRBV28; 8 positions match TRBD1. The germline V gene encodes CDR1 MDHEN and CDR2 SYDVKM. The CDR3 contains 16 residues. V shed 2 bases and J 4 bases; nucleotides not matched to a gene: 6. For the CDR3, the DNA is TGTGCCAGCAGTTTAAGGACAGGGACGGGCACCGGGGAGCTGTTTTTT. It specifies CASSLRTGTGTGELFF.

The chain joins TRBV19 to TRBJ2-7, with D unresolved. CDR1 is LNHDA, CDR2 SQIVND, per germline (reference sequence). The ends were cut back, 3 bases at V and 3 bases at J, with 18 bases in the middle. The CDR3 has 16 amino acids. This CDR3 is CASSISHQPDLYEQYF. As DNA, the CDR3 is TGTGCCAGTAGTATTAGCCACCAACCCGACCTCTACGAGCAGTACTTC.

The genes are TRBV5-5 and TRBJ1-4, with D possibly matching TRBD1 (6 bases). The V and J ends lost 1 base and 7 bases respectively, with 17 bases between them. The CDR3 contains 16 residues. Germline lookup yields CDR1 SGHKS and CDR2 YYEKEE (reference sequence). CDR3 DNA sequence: TGTGCCAGCAGCTTGACCGGGGGGCAGGGTGGTGAAAAACTGTTTTTT. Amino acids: CASSLTGGQGGEKLFF.

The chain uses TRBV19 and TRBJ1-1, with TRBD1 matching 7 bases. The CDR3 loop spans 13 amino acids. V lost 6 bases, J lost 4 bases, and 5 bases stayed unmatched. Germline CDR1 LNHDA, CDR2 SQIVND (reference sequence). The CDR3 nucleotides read TGTGCCAGTAGATCCACAGGGGCCACTGAAGCTTTCTTT. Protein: CASRSTGATEAFF.

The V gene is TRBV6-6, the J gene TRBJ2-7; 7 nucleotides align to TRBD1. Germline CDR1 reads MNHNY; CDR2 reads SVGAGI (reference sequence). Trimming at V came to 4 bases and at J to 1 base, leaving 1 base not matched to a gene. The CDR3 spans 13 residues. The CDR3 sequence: CASSFRGSYEQYF. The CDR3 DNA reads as TGTGCCAGCAGTTTCAGGGGGTCCTACGAGCAGTACTTC.